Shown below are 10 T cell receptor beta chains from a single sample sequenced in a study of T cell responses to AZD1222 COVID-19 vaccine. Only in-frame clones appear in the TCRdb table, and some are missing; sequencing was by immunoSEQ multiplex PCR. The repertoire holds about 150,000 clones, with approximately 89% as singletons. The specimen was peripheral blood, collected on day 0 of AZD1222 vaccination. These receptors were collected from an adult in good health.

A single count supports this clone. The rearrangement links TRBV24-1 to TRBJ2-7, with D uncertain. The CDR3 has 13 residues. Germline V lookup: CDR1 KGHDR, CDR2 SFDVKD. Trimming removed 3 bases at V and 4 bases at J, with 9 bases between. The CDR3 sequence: CATSDPNQYEQYF. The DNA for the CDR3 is TGTGCCACCAGTGATCCCAACCAATACGAGCAGTACTTC.

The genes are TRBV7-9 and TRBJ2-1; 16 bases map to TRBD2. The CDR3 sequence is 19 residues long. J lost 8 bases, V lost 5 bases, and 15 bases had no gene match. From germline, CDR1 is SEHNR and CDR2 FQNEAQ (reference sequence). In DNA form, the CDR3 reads TGTGCCAGCAGCCGACCGGGACTAGCGGGAGGGTCCATGCACGATGAGCAGTTCTTC. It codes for CASSRPGLAGGSMHDEQFF.

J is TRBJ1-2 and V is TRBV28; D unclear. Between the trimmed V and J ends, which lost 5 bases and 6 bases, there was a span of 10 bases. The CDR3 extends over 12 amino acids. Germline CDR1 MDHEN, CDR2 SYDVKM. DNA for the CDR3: TGTGCCAGCAGTCACCAAAGCCATGGCTACACCTTC. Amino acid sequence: CASSHQSHGYTF.

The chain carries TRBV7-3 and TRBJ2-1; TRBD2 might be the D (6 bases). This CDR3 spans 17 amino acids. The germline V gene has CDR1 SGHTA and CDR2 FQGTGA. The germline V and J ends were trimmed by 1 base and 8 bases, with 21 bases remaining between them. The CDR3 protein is CASSLKPSGLPGDEQFF. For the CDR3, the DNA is TGTGCCAGCAGCTTAAAACCCAGCGGCCTCCCGGGGGATGAGCAGTTCTTC.

CDR3 region: CASSSDKYEQYF. The CDR3 DNA is TGTGCCAGCAGCTCCGACAAGTACGAGCAGTACTTC. The chain combines TRBV28 with TRBJ2-7; D is uncertain. The germline V gene has CDR1 MDHEN and CDR2 SYDVKM. Trimming removed 6 bases at V and 4 bases at J, with 10 bases between. The CDR3 has 12 amino acids. Full variable domain (remainder filled in from reference TRBV28 and TRBJ2-7): DVKVTQSSRYLVKRTGEKVFLECVQDMDHENMFWYRQDPGLGLRLIYFSYDVKMKEKGDIPEGYSVSREKKERFSLILESASTNQTSMYLCASSSDKYEQYFGPGTRLTVT.

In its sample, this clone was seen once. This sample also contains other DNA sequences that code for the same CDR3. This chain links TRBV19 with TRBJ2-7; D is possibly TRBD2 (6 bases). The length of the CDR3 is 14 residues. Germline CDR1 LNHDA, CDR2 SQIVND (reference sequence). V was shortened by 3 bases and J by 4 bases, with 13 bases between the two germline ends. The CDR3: CASSITGGSYEQYF. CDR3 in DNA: TGTGCCAGTAGTATTACCGGGGGAAGTTACGAGCAGTACTTC.

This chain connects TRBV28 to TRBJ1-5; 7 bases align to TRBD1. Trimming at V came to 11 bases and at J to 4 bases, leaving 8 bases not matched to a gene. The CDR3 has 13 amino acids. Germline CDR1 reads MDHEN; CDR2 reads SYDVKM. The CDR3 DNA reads TGTGCCTCGACAGGGAACATTAATCAGCCCCAGCATTTT. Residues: CASTGNINQPQHF.

The CDR3 nucleotides are TGTGCCAGCAGCTTAAGCCCAACACACAATGAGCAGTTCTTC. Translated, it gives CASSLSPTHNEQFF. The chain joins TRBV11-2 to TRBJ2-1; D gene ambiguous. The CDR3 runs 14 residues. Trimming removed 2 bases from V and 5 bases from J, with 10 bases in between. Germline CDR1 and CDR2: SGHAT and FQNNGV.

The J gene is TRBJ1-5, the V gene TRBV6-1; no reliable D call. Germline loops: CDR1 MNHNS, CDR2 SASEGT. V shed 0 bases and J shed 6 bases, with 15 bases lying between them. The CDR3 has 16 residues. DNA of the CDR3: TGTGCCAGCAGTGAAGCAGAGACCCCGGGCGGTCAGCCCCAGCATTTT. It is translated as CASSEAETPGGQPQHF.

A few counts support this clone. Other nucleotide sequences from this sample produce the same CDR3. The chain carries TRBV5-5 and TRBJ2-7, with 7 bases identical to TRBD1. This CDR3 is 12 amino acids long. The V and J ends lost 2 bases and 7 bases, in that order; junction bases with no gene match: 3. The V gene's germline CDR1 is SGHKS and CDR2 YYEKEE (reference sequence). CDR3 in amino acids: CASSFTGEEQYF. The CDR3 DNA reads TGTGCCAGCAGCTTTACAGGGGAAGAGCAGTACTTC.